This TCR beta chain was obtained from a study of T-cell reconstitution after alpha-beta-depleted transplantation in children. Trimming removed 2 bases at V and 3 bases at J, with 5 bases between. The germline V gene has CDR1 WSHSY and CDR2 SAAADI. The CDR3 consists of 13 residues. The authors prepared the TCRbeta library with unique molecular identifiers. TCRdb fed the PCR reads into MiXCR, producing one record per CDR3 protein. The sample holds 640,000 or so distinct CDR3 sequences, 16% seen once. The chain uses TRBV10-2 and TRBJ1-5; D call uncertain. The clonotype comes from a human donor who donated a stem cell graft to a child with acute myeloid leukemia. The sequencing used PBMCs from the stem cell graft donor, collected from the stem cell graft. CDR3 sequence reads: CASSELVNQPQHF. The CDR3 DNA follows: TGCGCCAGCAGTGAGCTGGTCAATCAGCCCCAGCATTTT.